These 26 T cell receptor beta chains originate from one sample sequenced in a study of T cell repertoires in cytomegalovirus infection. TCRdb passed the reads through MiXCR, listing each CDR3 protein once. In the table there are some 300,000 distinct CDR3 sequences, roughly a tenth of which are singletons. What was sequenced was PBMCs. These receptors were obtained from a human donor in good health (CMV status not recorded). Some clones in this sample may be carry-over from other donors' samples.

In this sample, this clonotype turned up many times. The chain is built from TRBV6-5 and TRBJ2-1, with 8 bases lining up with TRBD2. CDR1 and CDR2 from the germline V gene are MNHEY and SVGAGI. CDR3 length: 16 residues. Germline trimming cut 6 bases from V and 7 bases from J; bases unmatched to any gene: 14. For the CDR3, the DNA is TGTGCCAGCAGCCTCAGGCTGCGGGGGGCGCCGAATGAGCAGTTCTTC. It is translated as CASSLRLRGAPNEQFF.

As regards this clonotype: A much larger clonotype is one base distant, so this may be a read error. The chain couples TRBV4-2 to TRBJ1-1; no definite D call. The CDR3 is 14 residues long. Germline V gives CDR1 LGHNA, CDR2 YNFKEQ. The CDR3 reads CANSQGLVNTEAFF. CDR3 DNA sequence: TGTGCCAACAGCCAAGGGCTTGTGAACACTGAAGCTTTCTTT.

This clonotype was seen at least ten times. The J gene is TRBJ2-7, the V gene TRBV28, with a possible D match to TRBD2 (7 bases). V was clipped by 3 bases and J by 4 bases, with 13 bases between them. The CDR3 sequence is 14 residues long. Germline V CDR1 and CDR2: MDHEN, SYDVKM. The CDR3 region has the DNA TGTGCCAGCAGTTTTGGGCGGGGGCATTACGAGCAGTACGTC. This gives the protein CASSFGRGHYEQYV.

The chain combines TRBV25-1 with TRBJ2-7; no firm D call. V was cut by 4 bases and J by 4 bases, with 11 bases left in between. Germline CDR1 and CDR2: MGHDK and SYGVNS. The CDR3 is 13 amino acids. The DNA of the CDR3 is TGTGCCAGCAGTGGAAACAGTATTTACGAGCAGTACGTC. Its translation is CASSGNSIYEQYV.

This clonotype appeared many times. The rearrangement joins TRBV18 to TRBJ2-2; 14 bases match TRBD2. The V and J ends lost 4 bases and 1 base, in that order; junction bases with no gene match: 5. Germline CDR1 and CDR2: KGHSH and LQKENI. This CDR3 region has 18 residues. CDR3 loop: CASSLTGTSGRNTGELFF. The DNA for the CDR3 is TGTGCCAGCTCACTCACCGGGACTAGCGGGAGGAACACCGGGGAGCTGTTTTTT.

This clonotype has just a few counts. The J gene is TRBJ2-6, the V gene TRBV2; D is uncertain. The CDR3 runs to 15 residues. Germline-derived CDR1 and CDR2 are SNHLY and FYNNEI. V dropped 1 base and J dropped 2 bases, with 6 bases sitting between them. In DNA, the CDR3 is TGTGCCAGCAGTGAAGTTAGGACTGGGGCCAACGTCCTGACTTTC. This sequence encodes CASSEVRTGANVLTF.

This chain joins TRBV29-1 and TRBJ2-1, with 8 bases aligning to TRBD2. The CDR3 covers 16 residues. Germline CDR1 is SQVTM and CDR2 is ANQGSEA. V lost 3 bases, J lost 3 bases, and 10 bases stayed unmatched. The CDR3: CSVDEAAGVIYNEQFF. In DNA, the CDR3 is TGCAGCGTTGATGAGGCAGCGGGGGTAATCTACAATGAGCAGTTCTTC.

This clonotype was detected ten times or more. V gene TRBV20-1 combines with J gene TRBJ2-7; 7 bases align to TRBD2. The germline V gene encodes CDR1 DFQATT and CDR2 SNEGSKA (reference sequence). Trimming at V came to 3 bases and at J to 5 bases, leaving 7 bases not matched to a gene. The CDR3 contains 13 residues. CDR3 in amino acids: CSASQPAGDEQYV. DNA of the CDR3: TGCAGTGCTAGCCAACCCGCGGGGGACGAGCAGTACGTC.

This clonotype was detected many times. The V and J genes are TRBV12-3 or TRBV12-4 and TRBJ2-2, with D uncertain. CDR3 length equals 14 residues. V dropped 3 bases and J dropped 1 base, with 6 bases sitting between them. The CDR3 is CASSFPGNTGELFF. The DNA of the CDR3 is TGTGCCAGCAGTTTCCCAGGGAACACCGGGGAGCTGTTTTTT.

With regard to this clonotype: A much larger clone is a single base away; this may be a read error. The chain links TRBV28 to TRBJ1-5, with D perhaps matching TRBD1 (5 bases). This CDR3 has 16 amino acids. CDR1 is MDHEN, CDR2 SYDVKM, per germline. CDR3 sequence reads: CASSHRQIDSNEPQHF. CDR3 nucleotide sequence: TGTGCCAGCAGCCACCGACAGATAGATAGCAATGAGCCCCAGCATTTT.

This clonotype came up many times. The chain links TRBV7-6 to TRBJ2-5; D remains unclear. The CDR3 loop spans 15 amino acids. Per the germline V gene, CDR1 is SGHVS and CDR2 is FNYEAQ. The V end lost 1 base, the J end lost 1 base, and 10 bases lay between the germline ends. Here the CDR3 reads CASSLVPGRQETQYF. The CDR3 nucleotides read TGTGCCAGCAGCTTAGTTCCAGGCCGCCAAGAGACCCAGTACTTC.

By share of the sample, this clonotype is medium-sized. This chain links TRBV7-9 with TRBJ2-1; D unclear. The CDR3 contains 12 residues. Trimming removed 6 bases from V and 4 bases from J, with 7 bases in between. Germline CDR1 reads SEHNR; CDR2 reads FQNEAQ (reference sequence). CDR3 bases: TGTGCCAGCAGTTCTAATTACAATGAGCAGTTCTTC. Protein product: CASSSNYNEQFF. The full variable domain, rest sourced from reference TRBV7-9 and TRBJ2-1, is DTGVSQNPRHKITKRGQNVTFRCDPISEHNRLYWYRQTLGQGPEFLTYFQNEAQLEKSRLLSDRFSAERPKGSFSTLEIQRTEQGDSAMYLCASSSNYNEQFFGPGTRLTVL.

In its sample, this clonotype was seen many times. The genes are TRBV20-1 and TRBJ2-3; 12 nucleotides line up with TRBD2. This CDR3 has 16 residues. Trimming removed 6 bases from V and 6 bases from J; junction bases left unmatched: 13. Germline V CDR1 and CDR2: DFQATT, SNEGSKA (reference sequence). CDR3 region: CSAFRPSGGALDTQYF. For the CDR3, the DNA is TGCAGTGCATTCCGGCCTAGCGGGGGGGCCCTGGATACGCAGTATTTT.

This clonotype was counted a few times. V is TRBV20-1 and J is TRBJ1-5, with a weak D call TRBD1 (6 bases). Germline CDR1 is DFQATT and CDR2 is SNEGSKA (reference sequence). CDR3 length: 14 residues. V lost 3 bases and J 5 bases, leaving 14 bases between the germline ends. This CDR3 is CSARKPSGDQPQHF. DNA of the CDR3: TGCAGTGCTAGGAAACCCTCAGGGGATCAGCCCCAGCATTTT.

The chain recombines TRBV15 with TRBJ2-2; the D is unclear. The CDR3 covers 12 residues. CDR1 and CDR2 (germline): LNHNV, YYDKDF (reference sequence). V was pared by 9 bases and J by 5 bases, with 10 bases between. CDR3 nucleotides: TGTGCCACACAACAATCGACCGGGGAGCTGTTTTTT. Residues: CATQQSTGELFF.

Ten or more counts support this clonotype. This chain joins TRBV20-1 and TRBJ2-3, with D tentatively TRBD2 (6 bases). Trimming shortened V by 2 bases and J by 2 bases, and 14 bases separated the two germline ends. CDR1 and CDR2 (germline): DFQATT, SNEGSKA (reference sequence). The CDR3 is 15 residues long. The CDR3 spells CSARRGRGATDTQYF. As DNA, the CDR3 is TGCAGTGCTAGAAGGGGCCGCGGGGCCACAGATACGCAGTATTTT.

This clonotype was detected many times. The chain uses TRBV28 and TRBJ2-1, with D possibly TRBD1 on 5 matching bases. The CDR3 is 16 amino acids. The V gene lost 7 bases and the J gene lost 4 bases, with 20 bases spanning the gap. Germline lookup yields CDR1 MDHEN and CDR2 SYDVKM. CDR3 in DNA: TGTGCCAGCACGGACCGGTGGGGCCGGTATTACAATGAGCAGTTCTTC. Translating it yields CASTDRWGRYYNEQFF.

This clonotype was seen ten or more times. The rearrangement links TRBV7-9 to TRBJ1-1; TRBD1 agrees at 7 bases. Germline V gene sequence: CDR1 SEHNR, CDR2 FQNEAQ (reference sequence). The CDR3 sequence is 14 residues long. Germline trimming cut 3 bases from V and 5 bases from J; bases unmatched to any gene: 6. The DNA for the CDR3 is TGTGCCAGCAGCTTTATCAGGGGGAAGACTGAAGCTTTCTTT. Its translation is CASSFIRGKTEAFF.

This clonotype was recorded many times. V and J are TRBV20-1 and TRBJ2-4; 9 bases are a match to TRBD2. The CDR3 runs 18 residues. The V gene end was trimmed by 1 base and the J gene end by 0 bases; junction bases not matched to a gene: 10. The germline V gene has CDR1 DFQATT and CDR2 SNEGSKA (reference sequence). The CDR3, as DNA: TGCAGTGCTAGAGGCTTCGGGAGCGGGGGGCTAGCCAAAAACATTCAGTACTTC. Amino acids: CSARGFGSGGLAKNIQYF.

A note on this clonotype: This may come from a read error, since a much larger clone is one base off. The V call is TRBV5-1, the J call TRBJ1-2, with 8 bases lining up with TRBD1. CDR1 and CDR2 (germline): SGHRS, YFSETQ. Trimming took 7 bases from V and 3 from J; bases not matched to a gene: 8. The CDR3 length is 14 residues. The DNA of the CDR3 is TGCGCCAGCGGCGTCGGGACAGGAGACTATGGCTACACCTTC. As protein: CASGVGTGDYGYTF.

Written as DNA, the CDR3 is TGTGCCAGCAGTTACGTCCCTAGCGGGGAAGGGCAAGAGACCCAGTACTTC. Translated: CASSYVPSGEGQETQYF. This chain uses TRBV6-6 with TRBJ2-5, with TRBD2 matching 9 bases. Looked up from germline, CDR1 is MNHNY and CDR2 is SVGAGI (reference sequence). This CDR3 is 17 amino acids long. V lost 2 bases, J lost 2 bases, and 9 bases stayed unmatched.

The sample holds many counts of this clonotype. The rearrangement joins TRBV6-1 to TRBJ2-7; 7 nucleotides align to TRBD2. CDR3 length equals 14 residues. Germline CDR1 reads MNHNS; CDR2 reads SASEGT. V lost 1 base, J lost 3 bases, and 3 bases stayed unmatched. CDR3 sequence: CASSEDGGIYEQYF. In nucleotides, the CDR3 is TGTGCCAGCAGTGAAGACGGGGGGATCTACGAGCAGTACTTC.

V and J are TRBV20-1 and TRBJ2-1, with unresolved D. Germline lookup yields CDR1 DFQATT and CDR2 SNEGSKA (reference sequence). This CDR3 has 12 residues. Trimming pared 4 bases from V and 6 bases from J, leaving 10 bases between. CDR3 loop: CSAIRQRNEQFF. The CDR3 nucleotides read TGCAGTGCTATAAGGCAGCGCAATGAGCAGTTCTTC.

In this sample, this clonotype turned up many times. V gene TRBV4-3 combines with J gene TRBJ1-2, with D possibly TRBD1 on 5 matching bases. Germline CDR1 is LGHNA and CDR2 is YSLEER. With 4 bases removed from V and 4 bases from J, the gap between germline ends came to 13 bases. The CDR3 runs to 14 residues. CDR3 sequence (DNA): TGCGCCAGCAGCCGGGACCGTTCATTCTATGGCTACACCTTC. Its protein product is CASSRDRSFYGYTF.

Ten or more counts support this clonotype. The V and J genes are TRBV20-1 and TRBJ2-5; 11 bases match TRBD2. The germline gives CDR1 DFQATT, CDR2 SNEGSKA (reference sequence). V trimming: 6 bases; J trimming: 4 bases; junction bases outside the gene matches: 7. CDR3 length: 14 amino acids. CDR3 protein: CSATSGGMGETQYF. Written as DNA, the CDR3 is TGCAGTGCAACTAGCGGGGGTATGGGAGAGACCCAGTACTTC.

This clonotype has at least ten counts. The J gene is TRBJ2-7, the V gene TRBV4-2, with TRBD1 as a possible D gene (6 bases). CDR1 and CDR2 (germline): LGHNA, YNFKEQ. V lost 0 bases to trimming and J lost 3 bases, with 12 bases between them. The CDR3 extends over 15 amino acids. CDR3 sequence: CASSQDDQGHYEQYF. CDR3 sequence (DNA): TGTGCCAGCAGCCAAGATGACCAGGGACACTACGAGCAGTACTTC.